This TCR beta chain was captured by sequencing in a study (dated by TCRdb to 2014 to 2015). With respect to the entire study: The study examined whether tumor-infiltrating Tregs in breast cancer are drawn from blood Tregs or arise in situ by conversion from other CD4+ T cell subsets.

Naive CD4+ T cells were purified with the Miltenyi Naive CD4+ T Cell Isolation kit, with Tregs depleted using CD25 microbeads. Tregs, naive and memory CD4+ T cells from tumor, blood and ipsilateral draining lymph nodes of a handful of breast cancer patients underwent full-length TCR alpha and beta sequencing. Ficoll density gradient centrifugation was used to isolate mononuclear cells from lymph nodes or from 50 ml of peripheral blood. A purity exceeding 90% was confirmed by FACS for the sorted cell populations. Full-length TCR variable regions were amplified by 5' RACE PCR using constant-region reverse primers, and then by semi-nested PCR using Nested Universal Primer A. The ReliaPrep RNA Cell Miniprep System was used to extract total RNA, which was then reverse transcribed into 5'RACE-ready cDNA with the SMARTer RACE 5'/3' Kit. An Illumina MiSeq was used to sequence the full-length TCR alpha and beta libraries, which had been barcoded with multiplex adaptors. The original methods were these. For each of nine subset-tissue groups, sequencing data from the five patients were combined, and the groups were compared by unsupervised clustering of TCR gene usage. The Morisita-Horn index was used to calculate repertoire similarity, with shared sequences weighted according to their contribution to each repertoire. TCRdb trimmed public reads at Q25 via fastp, called clones via MiXCR and kept in-frame beta chains. Identical CDR3 protein sequences are pooled into one entry, listed with their most common genes and DNA. These V and J calls originate from TCRdb's pipeline instead of the authors' own analysis. In all, the sample holds about 54,000 distinct CDR3 sequences, and roughly 15% of those were seen once. The ten largest clones add up to over 2% of the sample.

This clonotype was picked up many times. Its cognate antigen has yet to be identified. No much larger clonotype is one base removed from it; base qualities were not supplied. CDR1 SEHNR and CDR2 FQNEAQ were looked up in the germline V gene (reference sequence). The CDR3 starts with the cysteine, ends with the phenylalanine, and has 14 residues. Only CDR3 DNA is held: 42 bases, read in frame from base 1. Clipping removes 0 bases from V and 10 bases from J, with 4 as the unmatched junction base count. On the study overall, not on this receptor specifically: The greatest overlap of tumor-infiltrating Treg TCR alpha and beta sequences was observed with tumor naive CD4+ T cells, followed by blood naive CD4+ T cells. Tumor memory CD4+ T cell TCR gene usage was found to cluster with blood and lymph node memory CD4+ cells and with lymph node naive CD4+ cells. Rather than covering whole repertoires, validation in the larger cohort was restricted to a single TCR beta V-J rearrangement.

The sequenced sample consisted of naive CD4+ T cells sorted from blood. Sample cell subset or site, as interpreted from the label and publication: naive CD4+ T cells, CD4+CD45RA+CD25-. The chain links TRBV7-9 with TRBJ1-2, with 11 junctional bases fitting TRBD1. The source is a female donor with breast cancer. The encoded CDR3 is CASSLARDRGDYTF. The DNA sequence is given as TGTGCCAGCAGCTTAGCCCGGGACAGGGGGGACTACACCTTC.